This T cell receptor beta chain is drawn from a study of T cells after somatic rescue of genetic block. This clone was counted once. TCRdb's copy holds only in-frame clones and misses some; the assay was immunoSEQ multiplex PCR. The sample shows roughly 71,000 clones, approximately 90% of them seen only once. Germline-derived CDR1 and CDR2 are SGHTA and FQGNSA. With 6 bases removed from V and 7 bases from J, the gap between germline ends came to 9 bases. The CDR3 extends over 11 amino acids. The sequence was collected from a man aged 25-40 years. The J gene is TRBJ2-5, the V gene TRBV7-2; D is ambiguous. Material: peripheral blood mononuclear cells (PBMCs). The CDR3, as DNA: TGTGCCAGCAGTAGTACGGGGACCCAGTACTTC. This sequence encodes CASSSTGTQYF.